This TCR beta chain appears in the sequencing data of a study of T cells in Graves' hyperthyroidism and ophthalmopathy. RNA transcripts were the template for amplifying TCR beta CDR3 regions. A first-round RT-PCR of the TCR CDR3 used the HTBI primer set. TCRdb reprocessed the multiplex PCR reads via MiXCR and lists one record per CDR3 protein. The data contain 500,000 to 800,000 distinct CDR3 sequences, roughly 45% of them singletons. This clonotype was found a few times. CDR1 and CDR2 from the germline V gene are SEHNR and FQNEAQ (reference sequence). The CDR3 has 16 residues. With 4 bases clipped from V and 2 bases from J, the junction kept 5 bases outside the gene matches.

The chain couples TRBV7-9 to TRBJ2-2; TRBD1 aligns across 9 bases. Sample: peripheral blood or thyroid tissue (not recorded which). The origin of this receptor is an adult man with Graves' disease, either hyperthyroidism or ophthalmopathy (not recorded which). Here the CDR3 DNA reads TGTGCCAGCAGCTACGGGACAGGGATTAACACCGGGGAGCTGTTTTTT. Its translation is CASSYGTGINTGELFF.